The clone carrying this T cell receptor beta chain has a count of ten or more. The antigen remains undetermined. This record belongs to a study of regulatory T cells in long-lasting Graves disease. General study points: Persistent disease preferred TRBV28, TRBJ1-2 and TRBJ2-5.

In germline, CDR1 is SGHTA, CDR2 FQGNSA. The ends lost 7 bases at V and 3 bases at J; junction bases unmatched: 4. The CDR3 totals 15 residues. Investigators prepared the TCR beta libraries by applying iRepertoire HTBI primers and Arm-PCR of CDR3 regions. TCRdb fed the multiplex PCR reads into MiXCR, producing one record per CDR3 protein. The sample consists of almost 450,000 distinct CDR3 sequences, 16% of them appearing once. Described time point: newly diagnosed GD, antithyroid drugs for less than 3 months. Researchers made the TCR library from RNA that was extracted from PBMCs. All patients originated from an endocrinology department located in Xi'an, China. These data were likewise used in another study, on T cells in Graves' hyperthyroidism and ophthalmopathy. That work states: Before onset, ophthalmopathy was predicted by the model a median about 6.2 months earlier.

The sequence derives from a woman aged 25 to 39 with Graves disease. The rearrangement joins TRBV7-2 to TRBJ2-3, with 13 bases fitting TRBD2. The sequenced sample was peripheral blood mononuclear cells (PBMCs), obtained at new diagnosis, from a patient treated with antithyroid drugs. The CDR3 DNA follows: TGTGCCAGCATCCTACTAGCGGGAGGGACAGATACGCAGTATTTT. Translated: CASILLAGGTDTQYF.